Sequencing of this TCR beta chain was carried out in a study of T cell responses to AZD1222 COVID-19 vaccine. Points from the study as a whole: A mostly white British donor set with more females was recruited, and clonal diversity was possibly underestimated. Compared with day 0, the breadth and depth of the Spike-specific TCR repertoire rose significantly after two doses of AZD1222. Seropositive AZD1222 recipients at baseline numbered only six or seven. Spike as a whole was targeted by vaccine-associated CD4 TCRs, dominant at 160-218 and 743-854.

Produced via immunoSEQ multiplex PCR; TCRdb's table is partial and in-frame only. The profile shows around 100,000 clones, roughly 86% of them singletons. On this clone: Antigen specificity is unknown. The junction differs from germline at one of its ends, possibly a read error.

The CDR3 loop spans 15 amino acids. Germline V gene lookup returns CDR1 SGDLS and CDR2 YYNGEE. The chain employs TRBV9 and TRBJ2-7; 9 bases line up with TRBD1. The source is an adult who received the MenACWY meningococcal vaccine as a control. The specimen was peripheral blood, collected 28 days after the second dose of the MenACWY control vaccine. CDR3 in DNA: TGTGCCAGCACCGTAGGGACAGGGACAGGCTACGAGCAGTACTTC. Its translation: CASTVGTGTGYEQYF.